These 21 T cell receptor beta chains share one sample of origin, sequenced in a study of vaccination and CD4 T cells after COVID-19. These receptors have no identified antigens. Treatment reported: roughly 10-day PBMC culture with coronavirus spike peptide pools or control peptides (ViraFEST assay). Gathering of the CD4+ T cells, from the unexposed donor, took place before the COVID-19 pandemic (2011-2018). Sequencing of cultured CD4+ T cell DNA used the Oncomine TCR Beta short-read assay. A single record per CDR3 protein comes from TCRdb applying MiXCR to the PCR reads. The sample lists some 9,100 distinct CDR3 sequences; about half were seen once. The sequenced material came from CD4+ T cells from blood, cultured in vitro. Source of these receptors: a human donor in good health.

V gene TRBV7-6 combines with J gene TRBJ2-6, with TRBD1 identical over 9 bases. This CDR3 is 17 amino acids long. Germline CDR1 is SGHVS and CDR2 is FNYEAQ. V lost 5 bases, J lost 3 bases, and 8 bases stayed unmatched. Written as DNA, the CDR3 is TGTGCCAGCAGCGCTGACAGGGGGGCGAATGGGGCCAACGTCCTGACTTTC. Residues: CASSADRGANGANVLTF.

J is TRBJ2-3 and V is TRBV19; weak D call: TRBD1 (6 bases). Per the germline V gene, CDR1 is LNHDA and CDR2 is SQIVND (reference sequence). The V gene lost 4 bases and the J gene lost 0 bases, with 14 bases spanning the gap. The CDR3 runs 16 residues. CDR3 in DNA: TGTGCCAGTAGTAAATCTTGGGGGCATAGCACAGATACGCAGTATTTT. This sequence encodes CASSKSWGHSTDTQYF.

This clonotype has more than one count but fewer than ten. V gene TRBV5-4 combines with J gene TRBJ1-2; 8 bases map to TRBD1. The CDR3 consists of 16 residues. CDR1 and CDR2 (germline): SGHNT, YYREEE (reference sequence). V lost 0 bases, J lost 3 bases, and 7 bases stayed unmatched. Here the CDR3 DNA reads TGTGCCAGCAGCTTGGCTTCCGGGACAGGAGACTATGGCTACACCTTC. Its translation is CASSLASGTGDYGYTF.

The DNA of the CDR3 is TGTGCCAGCAGTTCGTCCAGGACTAGCGGTAAACCCTACGAGCAGTACTTC. Its protein is CASSSSRTSGKPYEQYF. The genes are TRBV6-2 or TRBV6-3 and TRBJ2-7, with TRBD2 identical over 10 bases. V was pared by 4 bases and J by 2 bases, with 11 bases of the junction left unmatched. Germline CDR1 is MNHEY and CDR2 is SVGEGT. The CDR3 covers 17 residues.

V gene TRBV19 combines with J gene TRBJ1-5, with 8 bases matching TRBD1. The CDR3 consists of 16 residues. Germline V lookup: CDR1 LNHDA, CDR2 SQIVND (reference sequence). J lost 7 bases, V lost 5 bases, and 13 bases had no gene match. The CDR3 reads CASSASHRGWGQPQHF. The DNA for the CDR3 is TGTGCCAGTAGTGCGTCACACAGGGGGTGGGGACAGCCCCAGCATTTT. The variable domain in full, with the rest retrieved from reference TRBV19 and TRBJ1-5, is DGGITQSPKYLFRKEGQNVTLSCEQNLNHDAMYWYRQDPGQGLRLIYYSQIVNDFQKGDIAEGYSVSREKKESFPLTVTSAQKNPTAFYLCASSASHRGWGQPQHFGDGTRLSIL.

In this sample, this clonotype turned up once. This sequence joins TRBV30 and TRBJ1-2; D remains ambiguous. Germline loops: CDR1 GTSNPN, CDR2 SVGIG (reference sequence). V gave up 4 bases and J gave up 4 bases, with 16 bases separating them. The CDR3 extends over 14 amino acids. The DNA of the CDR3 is TGTGCCTGGATCTTCCCAAACGCCATCTATGGCTACACCTTC. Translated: CAWIFPNAIYGYTF.

The DNA of the CDR3 is TGTGCCTGGGAGGGGGACATTCAGAGCTCTGGGGCCAACGTCCTGACTTTC. Its protein is CAWEGDIQSSGANVLTF. This chain connects TRBV30 to TRBJ2-6, with a tentative D call TRBD1 (6 bases). Between the trimmed V and J ends, which lost 5 bases and 0 bases, there was a span of 17 bases. This CDR3 comprises 17 residues. The germline V gene has CDR1 GTSNPN and CDR2 SVGIG (reference sequence).

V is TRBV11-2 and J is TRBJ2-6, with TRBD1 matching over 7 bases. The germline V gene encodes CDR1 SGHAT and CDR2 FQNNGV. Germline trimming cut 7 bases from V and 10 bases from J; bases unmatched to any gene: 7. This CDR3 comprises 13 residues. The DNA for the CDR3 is TGTGCCAGCAATCCGAGGGGGCTTAACGTCCTGACTTTC. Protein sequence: CASNPRGLNVLTF.

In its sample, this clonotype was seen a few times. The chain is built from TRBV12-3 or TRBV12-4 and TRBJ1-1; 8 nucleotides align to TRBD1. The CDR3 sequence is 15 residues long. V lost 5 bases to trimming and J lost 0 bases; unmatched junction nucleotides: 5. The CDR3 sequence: CASSVDRGMNTEAFF. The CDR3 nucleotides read TGTGCCAGCAGTGTCGACAGGGGAATGAACACTGAAGCTTTCTTT.

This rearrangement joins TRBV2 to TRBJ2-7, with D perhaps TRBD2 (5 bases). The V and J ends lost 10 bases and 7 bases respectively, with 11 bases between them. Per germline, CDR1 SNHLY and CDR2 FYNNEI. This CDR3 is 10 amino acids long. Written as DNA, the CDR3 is TGTGCCACCGGGAAGGCTGAGCAGTACTTC. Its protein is CATGKAEQYF.

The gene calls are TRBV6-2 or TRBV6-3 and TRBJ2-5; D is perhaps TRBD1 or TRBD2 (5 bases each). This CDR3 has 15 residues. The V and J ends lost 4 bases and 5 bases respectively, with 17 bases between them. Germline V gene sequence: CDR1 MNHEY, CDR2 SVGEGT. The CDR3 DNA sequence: TGTGCCAGCAGTTGGGGGTCGGGAAGGTACGAGACCCAGTACTTC. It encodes CASSWGSGRYETQYF.

The CDR3 protein is CASSSRTSVSYEQYF. For the CDR3, the DNA is TGTGCCAGCAGCTCCAGGACTAGCGTATCCTACGAGCAGTACTTC. J is TRBJ2-7 and V is TRBV7-9; the match to TRBD2 covers 9 bases. The CDR3 covers 15 residues. Germline-derived CDR1 and CDR2 are SEHNR and FQNEAQ (reference sequence). Unmatched junction bases numbered 5, after V lost 4 bases and J lost 1 base.

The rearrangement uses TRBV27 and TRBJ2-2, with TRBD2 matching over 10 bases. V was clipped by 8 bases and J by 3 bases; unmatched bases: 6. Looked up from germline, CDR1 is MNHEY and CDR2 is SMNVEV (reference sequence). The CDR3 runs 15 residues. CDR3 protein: CASRSGGAYTGELFF. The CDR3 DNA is TGTGCCAGCCGGAGCGGGGGGGCTTACACCGGGGAGCTGTTTTTT.

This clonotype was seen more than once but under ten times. This CDR3 is CASSRTQGGQYF. The CDR3 bases are TGTGCCAGCAGCCGAACTCAGGGTGGGCAGTACTTC. This chain connects TRBV7-9 to TRBJ2-7; D is perhaps TRBD1 (5 bases). This CDR3 has 12 amino acids. Trimming removed 5 bases at V and 9 bases at J, with 14 bases between. Germline CDR1 SEHNR, CDR2 FQNEAQ (reference sequence).

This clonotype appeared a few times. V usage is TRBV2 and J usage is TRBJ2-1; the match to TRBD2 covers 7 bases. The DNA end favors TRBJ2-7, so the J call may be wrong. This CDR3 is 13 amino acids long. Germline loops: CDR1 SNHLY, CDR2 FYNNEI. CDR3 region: CASTPGGSGEQYF. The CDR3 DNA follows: TGTGCCAGCACCCCGGGGGGATCTGGTGAGCAGTACTTC.

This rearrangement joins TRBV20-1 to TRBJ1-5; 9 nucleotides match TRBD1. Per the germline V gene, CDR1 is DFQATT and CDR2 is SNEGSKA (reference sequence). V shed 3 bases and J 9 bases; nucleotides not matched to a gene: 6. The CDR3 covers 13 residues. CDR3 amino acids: CSARGQGGRPQHF. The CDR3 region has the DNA TGCAGTGCTAGGGGACAGGGCGGTCGGCCCCAGCATTTT.

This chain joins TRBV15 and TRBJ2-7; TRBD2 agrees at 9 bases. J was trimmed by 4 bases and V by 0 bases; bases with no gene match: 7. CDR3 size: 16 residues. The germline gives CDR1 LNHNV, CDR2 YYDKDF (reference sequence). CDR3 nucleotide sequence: TGTGCCACCAGCAGAGATTTGGAGACTAGCGGTTACGAGCAGTACTTC. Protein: CATSRDLETSGYEQYF.

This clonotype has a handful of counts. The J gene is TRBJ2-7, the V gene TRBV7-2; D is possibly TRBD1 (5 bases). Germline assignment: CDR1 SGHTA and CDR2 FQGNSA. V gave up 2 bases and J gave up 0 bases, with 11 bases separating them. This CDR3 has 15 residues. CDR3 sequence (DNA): TGTGCCAGCAGCTTATGGGGCACCGTCTCCTACGAGCAGTACTTC. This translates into CASSLWGTVSYEQYF.

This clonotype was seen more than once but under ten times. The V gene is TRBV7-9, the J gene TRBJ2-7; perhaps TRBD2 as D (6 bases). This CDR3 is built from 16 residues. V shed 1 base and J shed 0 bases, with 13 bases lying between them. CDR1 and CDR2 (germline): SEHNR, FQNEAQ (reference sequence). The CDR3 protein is CASSLDGGISSYEQYF. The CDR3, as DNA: TGTGCCAGCAGCTTAGATGGCGGGATTAGCTCCTACGAGCAGTACTTC.

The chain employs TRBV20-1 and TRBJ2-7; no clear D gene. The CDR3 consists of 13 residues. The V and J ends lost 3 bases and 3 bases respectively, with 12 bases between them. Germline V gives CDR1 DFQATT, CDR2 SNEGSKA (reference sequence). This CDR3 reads CSASPLINYEQYF. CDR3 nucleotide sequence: TGCAGTGCTAGCCCCCTAATCAACTACGAGCAGTACTTC.

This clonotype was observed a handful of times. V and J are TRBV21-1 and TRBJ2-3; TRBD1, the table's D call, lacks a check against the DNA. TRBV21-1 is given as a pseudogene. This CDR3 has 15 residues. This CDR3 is CASSKGETGPDTQYF. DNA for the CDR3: TGTGCCAGCAGCAAAGGGGAGACAGGACCAGATACGCAGTATTTT.